These 18 T cell receptor beta chains were sequenced from one sample in a study of identical twins. TCRdb used MiXCR to reprocess the 5' RACE reads, holding one entry per CDR3 protein. The sample records 690,000 or so distinct CDR3 sequences, 8.5% to 9% being singletons. The same sample was also used in a study of yellow fever vaccine responses in identical twins.

The sample consisted of PBMCs. These receptors all stem from a woman aged 18-35 years in good health.

J is TRBJ2-6 and V is TRBV18, with no clear D. Germline V gene lookup returns CDR1 KGHSH and CDR2 LQKENI. CDR3 length: 15 residues. The V end lost 3 bases, the J end lost 0 bases, and 6 bases lay between the germline ends. The DNA for the CDR3 is TGTGCCAGCTCACCCCAAAGCTCTGGGGCCAACGTCCTGACTTTC. As protein: CASSPQSSGANVLTF.

This clonotype was seen only a few times. The rearrangement links TRBV18 to TRBJ1-5, with D uncertain. The CDR3 runs to 16 residues. Trimming removed 2 bases from V and 0 bases from J, with 11 bases in between. Germline V gives CDR1 KGHSH, CDR2 LQKENI. CDR3 nucleotide sequence: TGTGCCAGCTCACCAAAGTCAGGCCCTAGCAATCAGCCCCAGCATTTT. Translated, it gives CASSPKSGPSNQPQHF.

This clonotype came up once. The rearrangement joins TRBV28 to TRBJ2-1; D remains unclear. Germline V gene data show CDR1 as MDHEN and CDR2 as SYDVKM. CDR3 length: 11 amino acids. Between the trimmed V and J ends, which lost 6 bases and 15 bases, there was a span of 15 bases. CDR3 bases: TGTGCCAGCAGCCATAAGAAGGCAGGGTTCTTC. Amino acids: CASSHKKAGFF.

This clonotype was seen ten or more times. J is TRBJ1-1 and V is TRBV6-5; TRBD1 is a possible D gene (5 bases). The V end was cut by 0 bases, the J end by 1 base, with 15 bases between. Germline V gene sequence: CDR1 MNHEY, CDR2 SVGAGI. CDR3 length equals 17 residues. For the CDR3, the DNA is TGTGCCAGCAGTTACTCGAATTATAGGGGCTGGAACACTGAAGCTTTCTTT. This encodes CASSYSNYRGWNTEAFF.

This clonotype was observed many times. This chain connects TRBV28 to TRBJ2-1; D is perhaps TRBD1 or TRBD2 (5 bases each). V dropped 4 bases and J dropped 10 bases, with 20 bases sitting between them. The CDR3 consists of 15 residues. Germline V gene sequence: CDR1 MDHEN, CDR2 SYDVKM. CDR3 loop: CASSSLLGTKREQFF. The CDR3 DNA is TGTGCCAGCAGTTCTTTACTTGGGACCAAGAGGGAGCAGTTCTTC.

This clonotype was detected many times. The gene calls are TRBV29-1 and TRBJ1-1; D ambiguous. Germline V CDR1 and CDR2: SQVTM, ANQGSEA. Between the trimmed V and J ends, which lost 4 bases and 2 bases, there was a span of 11 bases. The CDR3 runs to 13 residues. CDR3 in amino acids: CSVGPYSNTEAFF. CDR3 sequence (DNA): TGCAGCGTTGGCCCATATTCCAACACTGAAGCTTTCTTT. Together with reference TRBV29-1 and TRBJ1-1, the CDR3 gives the full variable domain: SAVISQKPSRDICQRGTSLTIQCQVDSQVTMMFWYRQQPGQSLTLIATANQGSEATYESGFVIDKFPISRPNLTFSTLTVSNMSPEDSSIYLCSVGPYSNTEAFFGQGTRLTVV.

This clonotype was counted only a few times. The DNA of the CDR3 is TGTGCCAGCGGACAGGGGGCGGCTAATGAAAAACTGTTTTTT. This sequence encodes CASGQGAANEKLFF. The rearrangement joins TRBV28 to TRBJ1-4; TRBD1 agrees at 11 bases. The V gene end was trimmed by 8 bases and the J gene end by 3 bases; junction bases not matched to a gene: 2. Germline assignment: CDR1 MDHEN and CDR2 SYDVKM. This CDR3 comprises 14 residues.

This clonotype has more than one count but fewer than ten. The J gene is TRBJ1-1, the V gene TRBV2; D gene ambiguous. CDR3 length equals 13 residues. Germline loops: CDR1 SNHLY, CDR2 FYNNEI. The V end lost 3 bases, the J end lost 3 bases, and 8 bases lay between the germline ends. The CDR3: CASSEEQHTEAFF. The CDR3 coding sequence is TGTGCCAGCAGTGAGGAACAGCACACTGAAGCTTTCTTT. The entire variable domain, with the rest obtained from reference TRBV2 and TRBJ1-1, is as follows: EPEVTQTPSHQVTQMGQEVILRCVPISNHLYFYWYRQILGQKVEFLVSFYNNEISEKSEIFDDQFSVERPDGSNFTLKIRSTKLEDSAMYFCASSEEQHTEAFFGQGTRLTVV.

This clonotype was counted ten times or more. The V gene is TRBV5-1, the J gene TRBJ2-3, with 7 bases aligning to TRBD1. The germline CDR1 and CDR2 sequences are SGHRS and YFSETQ. After removal of 7 bases from V and 2 bases from J, the junction contained 7 bases not matched to a gene. This CDR3 spans 14 amino acids. The CDR3 nucleotides are TGCGCCAGCCGCCGGGACAGATACACAGATACGCAGTATTTT. Residues: CASRRDRYTDTQYF.

There are many counts of this clonotype. The rearrangement uses TRBV12-3 or TRBV12-4 and TRBJ2-1, with unresolved D. The V gene lost 1 base and the J gene lost 0 bases, with 10 bases spanning the gap. There are 16 residues in the CDR3. The CDR3 DNA reads as TGTGCCAGCAGTTTAGGTACGGGTGGCTCCTACAATGAGCAGTTCTTC. This gives the protein CASSLGTGGSYNEQFF.

The rearrangement uses TRBV5-5 and TRBJ2-1; the match to TRBD1 covers 9 bases. In germline, CDR1 is SGHKS, CDR2 YYEKEE (reference sequence). This CDR3 is 15 amino acids long. V was clipped by 2 bases and J by 9 bases; unmatched bases: 9. CDR3 sequence: CASSLVGQGLGEQFF. In DNA form, the CDR3 reads TGTGCCAGCAGCTTAGTAGGACAGGGGCTCGGTGAGCAGTTCTTC.

The chain links TRBV20-1 to TRBJ2-6; D might be TRBD1 (5 bases). Trimming took off 3 bases at V and 0 bases at J, with 24 bases between the two ends. This CDR3 is 20 amino acids long. Per the germline V gene, CDR1 is DFQATT and CDR2 is SNEGSKA (reference sequence). The chain's CDR3 is CSARDTRRMGLSSGANVLTF. CDR3 nucleotides: TGCAGTGCTAGGGACACCCGCCGGATGGGCTTAAGCTCTGGGGCCAACGTCCTGACTTTC.

This clonotype appeared a few times. J is TRBJ2-4 and V is TRBV5-1, with 7 bases that match TRBD1. The germline V gene encodes CDR1 SGHRS and CDR2 YFSETQ. V lost 0 bases, J lost 9 bases, and 6 bases stayed unmatched. This CDR3 region has 14 residues. The CDR3 region is CASSLGQGVGIQYF. CDR3 nucleotides: TGCGCCAGCAGCTTGGGACAGGGTGTGGGCATTCAGTACTTC.

This clonotype has more than one count but fewer than ten. The V call is TRBV10-3, the J call TRBJ2-7, with unresolved D. The germline CDR1 and CDR2 sequences are ENHRY and SYGVKD. Trimming removed 10 bases from V and 0 bases from J, with 13 bases in between. The CDR3 runs 13 residues. Written as DNA, the CDR3 is TGTGCCACGAAAGTAATGTTCTCCTACGAGCAGTACTTC. Residues: CATKVMFSYEQYF.

This clonotype was seen a few times. The chain employs TRBV11-2 and TRBJ2-1; TRBD2 aligns across 16 bases. V lost 5 bases and J lost 0; bases outside the gene matches: 4. CDR3 length: 18 amino acids. Per germline, CDR1 SGHAT and CDR2 FQNNGV. CDR3 sequence: CASSPGLAGGPSYNEQFF. The CDR3 region has the DNA TGTGCCAGCAGCCCGGGACTAGCGGGAGGGCCCTCCTACAATGAGCAGTTCTTC.

The chain couples TRBV20-1 to TRBJ2-5; D is perhaps TRBD1 (6 bases). The length of the CDR3 is 17 residues. V was pared by 6 bases and J by 0 bases, with 23 bases between. The germline V gene has CDR1 DFQATT and CDR2 SNEGSKA (reference sequence). The CDR3 loop reads CSATMGHPPPHQETQYF. The CDR3 nucleotides read TGCAGTGCCACAATGGGACATCCACCTCCCCACCAAGAGACCCAGTACTTC.

This clonotype showed up just a few times. The chain couples TRBV7-2 to TRBJ2-3; tentatively, D is TRBD1 (6 bases). V lost 7 bases and J 4 bases, leaving 21 bases between the germline ends. This CDR3 has 16 residues. Germline V gene lookup returns CDR1 SGHTA and CDR2 FQGNSA. CDR3 loop: CASIEDELGAADTQYF. CDR3 nucleotide sequence: TGTGCCAGCATCGAGGACGAGCTGGGGGCCGCAGATACGCAGTATTTT.

The V call is TRBV24-1, the J call TRBJ2-1; tentatively, D is TRBD1 (6 bases). V was shortened by 2 bases and J by 0 bases, with 22 bases between the two germline ends. This CDR3 is built from 20 residues. In germline, CDR1 is KGHDR, CDR2 SFDVKD. The CDR3 spells CATSDSGWGFGQRSYNEQFF. In DNA form, the CDR3 reads TGTGCCACCAGTGATTCGGGTTGGGGCTTCGGACAGCGCTCCTACAATGAGCAGTTCTTC.